This TCR beta chain was observed in a study of shared T cell receptors in the human thymus. Profiled with immunoSEQ multiplex PCR; TCRdb holds only in-frame clones, not every one. The sample lists 600,000 to 900,000 clones; 75% to 90% were seen once. CDR3 size: 15 residues. Germline loops: CDR1 MGHRA, CDR2 YSYEKL. V lost 0 bases and J lost 11; bases outside the gene matches: 12. The same sample was also used in a study of human thymus T cells. As reported in that work: Surgeons resected thymus tissue during corrective heart surgery. Reports from related research described highly overlapping thymic repertoires among unrelated individuals.

The clonotype originates from a girl under three years old with a congenital heart defect. The sequencing sample was made of thymocytes. The V and J genes are TRBV4-1 and TRBJ1-1; TRBD1 agrees at 7 bases. This CDR3 reads CASSQEDPPTGEAFF. Written as DNA, the CDR3 is TGCGCCAGCAGCCAAGAAGACCCCCCTACAGGGGAGGCTTTCTTT.